This T cell receptor (beta chain) was identified in a study of somatic mutations in cytotoxic T cells in rheumatoid arthritis. Study-wide background: Flow sorting of some V beta antibody-stained T cells reached nearly 100% purity, with V beta1+ cells also TCRB-sequenced. Study observations and caveats: Antigen targets of the expanded CD8+ clones remained unidentified. CD8+ clonality increased with age in rheumatoid arthritis patients but not in healthy controls.

Regarding this clone: Its antigen remains unknown.

Magnetic beads with positive selection isolated CD4+ and CD8+ fractions, whose purity was verified by flow cytometry. Generated by immunoSEQ multiplex PCR, the TCRdb table keeps only in-frame clones and is missing some. The table shows under 20,000 clones, with about 90% occurring only once. The CDR3 is 14 amino acids. V lost 2 bases, J lost 2 bases, and 0 bases stayed unmatched. Germline V gives CDR1 MNHEY, CDR2 SMNVEV (reference sequence). The clonotype was recovered from a man aged 35-49 years in good health. This chain connects TRBV27 to TRBJ2-7; 10 bases match TRBD1. Sample: CD8+ T cells sorted from blood. This CDR3 is CASSLGTGAYEQYF. The CDR3, as DNA: TGTGCCAGCAGTTTAGGGACAGGGGCCTACGAGCAGTACTTC.